A selection of T cell receptor beta chains follows, all from one sample in a study of blood T cells in healthy people across ages. TCRdb called the 5' RACE reads again in MiXCR, with one record for every CDR3 protein. This repertoire shows about 830,000 distinct CDR3 sequences, roughly 60% found once; its top ten account for roughly a quarter. The sequenced material came from blood. Every receptor here comes from a man aged 25 to 40 in good health. CDR3s include the opening cysteine and the closing phenylalanine or tryptophan. D genes are given only for firm matches. Not all rows give a size; the values are once, few, many and, for expanded clones, a class.

V,J,size,D,DNA,CDR3
TRBV5-1,TRBJ2-2,.,.,TGCGCCAGCAGGGACCAGGGAAGCGGGGAGCTGTTTTTT,CASRDQGSGELFF
TRBV20-1,TRBJ1-6,.,.,TGCAGTGCCTCTCCTTCAGGGGACTGGAATTCACCCCTCCACTTT,CSASPSGDWNSPLHF
TRBV9,TRBJ1-1,once,TRBD1,TGTGCCAGCAGCGTCCCTCACCGGGACAGGGTTGTGCGATGCTCAATGAACACTGAAGCTTTCTTT,CASSVPHRDRVVRCSMNTEAFF
TRBV18,TRBJ1-5,.,TRBD1,TGTGCCAGCTCACCACCACAGGGGGTTGGTCCCCAGCATTTT,CASSPPQGVGPQHF
TRBV3-1,TRBJ2-5,.,.,TGTGCCAGCAGCCAAGATACGGTGGAGACCCAGTACTTC,CASSQDTVETQYF
TRBV29-1,TRBJ2-1,.,TRBD2,TGCAGCGTTGCTAGCGGGGGGCTCAAGGGGCAGTTCTTC,CSVASGGLKGQFF
TRBV7-2,TRBJ2-5,few,.,TGTGCCAGCAGCTTAGAACCAACAGGGAAAGAGACCCAGTACTTC,CASSLEPTGKETQYF
TRBV12-3/TRBV12-4,TRBJ2-1,.,.,TGTGCCAGCAGTTCGTGGCCCTCCTACAATGAGCAGTTCTTC,CASSSWPSYNEQFF
TRBV4-3,TRBJ2-1,few,.,TGCGCCAGCAGCCAAGGGGTTAGCGTCTCCTACAATGAGCAGTTCTTC,CASSQGVSVSYNEQFF
TRBV9,TRBJ2-1,.,.,TGTGCCAGCAGCGGGGGGACACCGTACAATGAGCAGTTCTTC,CASSGGTPYNEQFF
TRBV6-2/TRBV6-3,TRBJ2-3,.,TRBD2,TGTGCCAGCATCAAGGGACTAGCGGGGGGGCCTGGCACAGATACGCAGTATTTT,CASIKGLAGGPGTDTQYF
TRBV2,TRBJ2-3,.,.,TGTGCCAGCAGATCAGGGACCGTAGCGCAGTATTTT,CASRSGTVAQYF
TRBV6-5,TRBJ2-1,.,.,TGTGCCAGCAGTACCTTTGGCAGGGGGGCTGACGAGCAGTTCTTC,CASSTFGRGADEQFF
TRBV25-1,TRBJ2-7,.,.,TGTGCCAGCGCCCCCTCCGGGACATGCTCGCAGTACTTC,CASAPSGTCSQYF
TRBV27,TRBJ2-1,.,.,TGTGCCAGCAGTTTATCGTTCAGGGCGAATGAGCAGTTCTTC,CASSLSFRANEQFF
TRBV7-2,TRBJ2-2,.,TRBD2,TGTGCCAGCAGACCTACGGGCCTAGCGGGGACCGGGGAGCTGTTTTTT,CASRPTGLAGTGELFF
TRBV7-3,TRBJ2-2,.,.,TGTGCCAGCAGCTTAGGGTTAAGCCGGGGCACCGGGGAGCTGTTTTTT,CASSLGLSRGTGELFF
TRBV10-3,TRBJ2-3,.,TRBD2,TGTGCCTCCGGCGAGCGGGGGCCCACAGATACGCAGTATTTT,CASGERGPTDTQYF
TRBV14,TRBJ2-1,.,.,TGTGCCAGCAGCCAAGATCGACTTCACTCCTACAATGAGCAGTTCTTC,CASSQDRLHSYNEQFF
TRBV7-2,TRBJ2-5,.,TRBD2,TGTGCCAGCAGCTCGGCCCCTAGCGGGGAGCAGTACTTC,CASSSAPSGEQYF
TRBV12-5,TRBJ1-2,once,TRBD1,TGTGCTAGTGGTTTGGTACTTTATCCGGCTTCAAACAGGGGAGACTATGGCTACACCTTC,CASGLVLYPASNRGDYGYTF
TRBV2,TRBJ2-1,.,.,TGTGCCAGCAGTGCCCTTTTGGGGGCAGACTACAATGAGCAGTTCTTC,CASSALLGADYNEQFF
TRBV5-4,TRBJ2-5,.,.,TGTGCCAGCAGCTTGCAGGGCGGGGCGCAAGAGACCCAGTACTTC,CASSLQGGAQETQYF
TRBV29-1,TRBJ1-2,.,.,TGCAGCGTTGAAGTGGCGGCAGGCGCCTTCTATGGCTACACCTTC,CSVEVAAGAFYGYTF
TRBV6-2/TRBV6-3,TRBJ2-4,.,.,TGTGCCAGCAGTTACCCGGAGACACATTTAGCCAAAAACATTCGGTACTTC,CASSYPETHLAKNIRYF
TRBV27,TRBJ2-6,.,TRBD1,TGTGCCAGCAGTCCGGACAGGGGGCTTACTGCTGGGGCCAACGTCCTGACTTTC,CASSPDRGLTAGANVLTF
TRBV10-3,TRBJ2-1,few,.,TGTGCCATCAGGCCCGAGGGCTTGGATGAGCAGTTCTTC,CAIRPEGLDEQFF
TRBV7-3,TRBJ2-1,few,.,TGTGCCAGCAGCCCAGGGACCGGGACCTACAATGAGCAGTTCTTC,CASSPGTGTYNEQFF
TRBV7-3,TRBJ1-2,.,.,TGTGCCAGCAGCCCCGGAGGGGCAGGGACTCCCAGTTATGGCTACACCTTC,CASSPGGAGTPSYGYTF
TRBV29-1,TRBJ1-2,.,.,TGCAGCGTTGAATTTTCGTATGGCTACACCTTC,CSVEFSYGYTF
TRBV29-1,TRBJ2-1,.,.,TGCAGCGAGGGGGGGGCAAAGGATGAGCAGTTCTTC,CSEGGAKDEQFF
TRBV2,TRBJ2-7,.,.,TGTGCCAGCAGTGCGGGGACATTCTCCGAGCAGTACTTC,CASSAGTFSEQYF
TRBV11-2,TRBJ2-1,.,.,TGTGCCAGCAGCCCACCACTAGCAGACCCTGGCGTTGAGCAGTTCTTC,CASSPPLADPGVEQFF
TRBV5-6,TRBJ1-2,.,TRBD1,TGTGCCAGCAGCCCGACAGGGGGAACTAACTATGGCTACACCTTC,CASSPTGGTNYGYTF
TRBV27,TRBJ2-3,few,TRBD2,TGTGCCAGCAGTTTGGGTCGGGGGGACCCAGATACGCAGTATTTT,CASSLGRGDPDTQYF
TRBV27,TRBJ2-5,few,.,TGTGCCAGCAGTGTATCCCTCCAAGAGACCCAGTACTTC,CASSVSLQETQYF
TRBV5-1,TRBJ2-3,.,TRBD1,TGCGCCAGCCCCGGGACAGGGGAAACAGATACGCAGTATTTT,CASPGTGETDTQYF
TRBV11-1,TRBJ2-1,.,TRBD2,TGTGCCAGCAGCTCACCCCACCAGCGGGGGGACTCCAATGAGCAGTTCTTC,CASSSPHQRGDSNEQFF
TRBV9,TRBJ2-3,.,.,TGTGCCAGCAGCTCGGGTGGATACGGCACAGATACGCAGTATTTT,CASSSGGYGTDTQYF
TRBV12-3/TRBV12-4,TRBJ2-7,.,.,TGTGCCAGCAGGTTTTCTCCTAACGAGCAGTACTTC,CASRFSPNEQYF
TRBV29-1,TRBJ2-1,.,TRBD1,TGCAGCGTCTCCGAGGGGGCTACCTACAATGAGCAGTTCTTC,CSVSEGATYNEQFF
TRBV7-6,TRBJ2-7,.,.,TGTGCCAGCAGCTCCACTCCCGGCCCTTCCTACGAGCAGTACTTC,CASSSTPGPSYEQYF
TRBV29-1,TRBJ1-2,.,.,TGCAGCGTCGCACAGAAAACTAACTATGGCTACACCTTC,CSVAQKTNYGYTF
TRBV10-3,TRBJ2-5,.,TRBD1,TGTGCCATCAAGGAACGCGGGGGACAGGGAAAAGGAGAGACCCAGTACTTC,CAIKERGGQGKGETQYF
TRBV20-1,TRBJ2-3,.,.,TGCAGTGCTAGATCGGGGGCTCCTAGCACAGATACGCAGTATTTT,CSARSGAPSTDTQYF
TRBV9,TRBJ2-1,.,.,TGTGCCAGCAGCGCTTCGTGGCGGGGAAGGGCCTACAATGAGCAGTTCTTC,CASSASWRGRAYNEQFF